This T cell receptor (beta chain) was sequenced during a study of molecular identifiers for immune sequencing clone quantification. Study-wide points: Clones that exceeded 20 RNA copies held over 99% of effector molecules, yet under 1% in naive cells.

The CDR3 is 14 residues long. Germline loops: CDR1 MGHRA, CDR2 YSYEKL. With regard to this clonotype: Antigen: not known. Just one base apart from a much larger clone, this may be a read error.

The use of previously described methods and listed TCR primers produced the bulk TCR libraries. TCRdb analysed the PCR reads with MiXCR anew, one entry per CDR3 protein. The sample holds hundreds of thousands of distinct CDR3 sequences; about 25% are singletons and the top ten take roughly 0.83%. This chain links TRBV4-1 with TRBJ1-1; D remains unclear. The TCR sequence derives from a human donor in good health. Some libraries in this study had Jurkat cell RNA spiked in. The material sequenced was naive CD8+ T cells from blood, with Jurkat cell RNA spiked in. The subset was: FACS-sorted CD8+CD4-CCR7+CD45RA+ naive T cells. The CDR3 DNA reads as TGCGCCAGCAGCCAAGTAACAGTGAACACTGAAGATTTCTTT. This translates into CASSQVTVNTEDFF.